These T cell receptor beta chains were read from a single sample in a study of blood T cell repertoires in COVID-19. Method: immunoSEQ multiplex PCR; TCRdb's copy keeps in-frame clones and lacks some. The sample records fewer than 250,000 clones, roughly 85% being singletons. Specimen: PBMCs or T cells enriched from blood (not recorded which). The receptors were gathered from a woman between 45 and 65 years old with acute COVID-19. CDR3s include the opening cysteine and the closing phenylalanine or tryptophan. Fields, in order: V gene, CDR3 protein.

TRBV30,CAWSEQVINTEAFF
TRBV7-2,CASSSYPGGRGGDTQYF
TRBV18,CASSSRGDSLDGGYTF
TRBV7-9,CASSFQPKTVTGELFF
TRBV19,CASSLAGVNGDEAFF
TRBV19,CATAGTGDEKLFF
TRBV19,CASTKPLGEVGQGSTGELFF
TRBV18,CASSTDRGGRQPQHF
TRBV19,CASSSAGTPSGNTIYF
TRBV19,CASRFARGAFTEAFF
TRBV5-1,CASSSSSDRVNGYTF
TRBV27,CASSFLHRPEGYTF
TRBV19,CATSGTGGNQPQHF
TRBV7-2,CASSFRQTDTVYNEQFF
TRBV6-1,CASSDNRGRFNSPLHF
TRBV6-2/TRBV6-3,CASNPSAGYEQYF
TRBV19,CASRTGASNQPQHF
TRBV12-3/TRBV12-4,CASSLSLNTEAFF
TRBV24-1,CATSDSGSTDTQYF
TRBV7-3,CASSTGTITEAFF
TRBV11-2,CASSLDWAAYGYTF
TRBV6-2/TRBV6-3,CASSRDSGGEQYF